The present TCR beta chain was sequenced within a study of T-cell memory formation after mild COVID-19. The wider study: Largely donor-specific sequence clusters came from a couple of donors.

Trimming cost V 6 bases and J 3 bases, with 18 bases left between them. CDR1 and CDR2 (germline): MNHNS, SASEGT. CDR3 length: 15 residues. Points from the study as a whole: The main location of contracting CD4+ clones was CM and EM, and that of contracting CD8+ clones was EMRA. Pre-infection memory contained some responding clones, which suggested that cross-reactive memory had joined. Clones that got smaller from day 15 to 85 had even CD4/CD8, while clones growing later tipped toward CD4+.

TCRdb reprocessed the 5' RACE reads with MiXCR, giving one entry per CDR3 protein. The profile shows roughly 610,000 distinct CDR3 sequences, 17% of them singletons. To note about this clonotype: Antigen specificity is unknown.

The TCR originated in an adult woman who had mild COVID-19 (a few samples of this study predate the infection). Cell type and time point are not known. V and J are TRBV6-1 and TRBJ2-7; D is undetermined. Sample: PBMCs or a T cell subset sorted from them (not recorded which). The CDR3 reads CASSSLLRRSYEQYF. The DNA of the CDR3 is TGTGCCAGCAGCTCCCTTTTACGCCGCAGCTACGAGCAGTACTTC.